This T cell receptor beta chain was recovered during a study of somatic mutations in cytotoxic T cells in rheumatoid arthritis. Study details: Using a FACSAria II or Sony SH800, a portion of the V beta antibody-stained T-cell populations were flow-sorted at nearly 100% purity, and among those populations were V beta1+ cells that were then sequenced for TCRB.

Assay used: immunoSEQ multiplex PCR; TCRdb lists only in-frame clones, some missing. The sample includes about 10,000 clones, 65% to 85% of them seen just once. Study-level points and caveats: Increasing age coincided with elevated CD8+ clonality among rheumatoid arthritis patients, though not among healthy controls. TRBV07's slight underrepresentation, observed in rheumatoid arthritis patients, lacked adjustment for multiple comparisons.

Note on this clone: The antigen remains undetermined.

The CDR3 loop spans 14 amino acids. Unmatched junction bases numbered 5, after V lost 6 bases and J lost 3 bases. Germline CDR1 reads SNHLY; CDR2 reads FYNNEI. Source material: CD8+ T cells sorted from blood. This TCR came from a woman between 45 and 65 years old in good health. The rearrangement joins TRBV2 to TRBJ2-7; 10 nucleotides align to TRBD1. The CDR3 nucleotides are TGTGCCAGCAGCGAGACAGGGGGCGACTACGAGCAGTACTTC. The encoded protein is CASSETGGDYEQYF.